The 5 T cell receptor beta chains below all came from one sample that was sequenced in a study of beta chain features in type 1 diabetes. Sequenced material consisted of expressed TCRB transcripts (all of the isolated RNA was reverse transcribed). The data were produced by immunoSEQ multiplex PCR, yet TCRdb's version contains in-frame clones alone and is incomplete. The table has 500,000 to 700,000 clones, roughly a sixth seen once. The sequenced sample was naive CD4+ T cells from blood. The receptor source for this set is a man aged 18 to 29 in good health.

This clone was observed a few times. The chain joins TRBV30 to TRBJ1-2; 8 bases agree with TRBD1. Germline V gene lookup returns CDR1 GTSNPN and CDR2 SVGIG (reference sequence). The J segment lost 7 bases and the V segment lost 3 bases, leaving 7 bases of the junction unmatched. This CDR3 has 13 amino acids. The CDR3 DNA follows: TGTGCCTGGAGCCAGGACAGGGTTGGTGGCTACACCTTC. Encoded protein: CAWSQDRVGGYTF.

CDR3 amino acids: CASRGWAQGNYGYTF. In nucleotides, the CDR3 is TGTGCCAGCCGGGGATGGGCACAGGGAAACTATGGCTACACCTTC. The chain couples TRBV19 to TRBJ1-2; tentatively, D is TRBD1 (6 bases). The CDR3 is 15 residues long. Germline V CDR1 and CDR2: LNHDA, SQIVND (reference sequence). Trimming left V 9 bases short and J 2 bases short, with 19 bases between. The complete variable domain, with remaining parts taken from reference TRBV19 and TRBJ1-2, reads DGGITQSPKYLFRKEGQNVTLSCEQNLNHDAMYWYRQDPGQGLRLIYYSQIVNDFQKGDIAEGYSVSREKKESFPLTVTSAQKNPTAFYLCASRGWAQGNYGYTFGSGTRLTVV.

This rearrangement joins TRBV7-2 to TRBJ1-2; 7 positions match TRBD1. CDR3 size: 15 residues. Trimming at V came to 5 bases and at J to 7 bases, leaving 13 bases not matched to a gene. Per germline, CDR1 SGHTA and CDR2 FQGNSA. The DNA for the CDR3 is TGTGCCAGCAGCCGCGATCGACAGGGTTTAGGTGGCTACACCTTC. Protein: CASSRDRQGLGGYTF.

This clone was observed a few times. The chain joins TRBV5-1 to TRBJ1-6; maybe TRBD1 (6 bases). V lost 1 base and J 5 bases, leaving 7 bases between the germline ends. CDR1 and CDR2 (germline): SGHRS, YFSETQ. The CDR3 loop spans 14 amino acids. CDR3 sequence: CASSLPGDNSPLHF. Here the CDR3 DNA reads TGCGCCAGCAGCTTGCCAGGGGATAATTCACCCCTCCACTTT.

The table lists this clone with a few counts. The V call is TRBV5-4, the J call TRBJ2-4, with 15 bases matching TRBD2. This CDR3 has 14 amino acids. Germline-derived CDR1 and CDR2 are SGHNT and YYREEE (reference sequence). Trimming cost V 4 bases and J 14 bases; bases outside gene matches: 7. CDR3 sequence: CASSPGLAGGQKYF. The CDR3 nucleotides are TGTGCCAGCAGCCCCGGACTAGCGGGGGGGCAAAAGTACTTC.